The next 32 T cell receptor beta chains were all read from a single sample in a study of radiotherapy plus CTLA-4 blockade in lung cancer. Produced via immunoSEQ multiplex PCR; TCRdb's table is partial and in-frame only. The sample lists 65,000 to 70,000 clones, around 80% occurring once. This sample comprised peripheral blood, obtained from a patient treated with radiotherapy plus ipilimumab. These receptors all come from a human donor with non-small cell lung cancer who had a complete response to radiotherapy plus ipilimumab.

This clone was recorded only once. J is TRBJ2-7 and V is TRBV6-5; weak D call: TRBD1 (6 bases). In germline, CDR1 is MNHEY, CDR2 SVGAGI. V lost 6 bases and J lost 3, with 15 bases in between. The CDR3 covers 14 residues. CDR3 sequence: CASRGGQLHYEQYF. The CDR3 DNA is TGTGCCAGCAGGGGTGGACAGCTTCACTACGAGCAGTACTTC.

The chain couples TRBV5-1 to TRBJ2-3; 11 bases are a match to TRBD2. V shed 7 bases and J 8 bases; nucleotides not matched to a gene: 18. CDR3 size: 17 residues. Germline V CDR1 and CDR2: SGHRS, YFSETQ. The DNA of the CDR3 is TGCGCCAGCTCCCTCGCAATTAGCGGGGGGGCAGCGGGTACGCAGTATTTT. Amino acids: CASSLAISGGAAGTQYF.

This clone came up a few times. This rearrangement joins TRBV6-1 to TRBJ2-2; TRBD2 aligns across 7 bases. V shed 4 bases and J 5 bases; nucleotides not matched to a gene: 10. The CDR3 is 16 residues long. Germline CDR1 is MNHNS and CDR2 is SASEGT. CDR3 sequence reads: CASSAEAGPGTGELFF. The DNA of the CDR3 is TGTGCCAGCAGTGCGGAAGCGGGGCCGGGGACCGGGGAGCTGTTTTTT.

This chain joins TRBV6-1 and TRBJ1-3, with TRBD1 as a possible D gene (5 bases). CDR3 length equals 15 residues. Trimming took off 7 bases at V and 2 bases at J, with 15 bases between the two ends. The germline CDR1 and CDR2 sequences are MNHNS and SASEGT. CDR3 nucleotide sequence: TGTGCCAGCAAAAGCCCAGGGCTAACTGGAAACACCATATATTTT. Translated, it gives CASKSPGLTGNTIYF.

The chain links TRBV6-5 to TRBJ1-1, with 10 bases that match TRBD1. The germline V gene encodes CDR1 MNHEY and CDR2 SVGAGI. V gave up 6 bases and J gave up 4 bases; unmatched junction bases: 5. CDR3 length equals 14 residues. CDR3 sequence reads: CASRATGGGTEAFF. DNA of the CDR3: TGTGCCAGCAGAGCGACAGGGGGCGGCACTGAAGCTTTCTTT.

The chain recombines TRBV28 with TRBJ1-5, with D possibly matching TRBD1 (5 bases). The CDR3 is 15 amino acids. The germline CDR1 and CDR2 sequences are MDHEN and SYDVKM. Trimming cost V 4 bases and J 4 bases, with 14 bases left between them. Written as DNA, the CDR3 is TGTGCCAGCAGTTCCAACTACAGGCCAAATCAGCCCCAGCATTTT. It codes for CASSSNYRPNQPQHF.

The CDR3 region is CASSLQASGEQFF. The CDR3 nucleotides read TGTGCCAGCAGCTTACAGGCTAGCGGTGAGCAGTTCTTC. This rearrangement joins TRBV7-9 to TRBJ2-1, with 7 bases lining up with TRBD2. The germline CDR1 and CDR2 sequences are SEHNR and FQNEAQ (reference sequence). The CDR3 is 13 amino acids. Trimming took 2 bases from V and 9 from J; bases not matched to a gene: 4.

This clone was picked up a small number of times. The chain is built from TRBV4-3 and TRBJ1-2; a weak D match, TRBD1 (6 bases). CDR3 length equals 17 residues. Germline loops: CDR1 LGHNA, CDR2 YSLEER. V was shortened by 0 bases and J by 3 bases, with 17 bases between the two germline ends. CDR3 in DNA: TGCGCCAGCAGCCAAGATCATGTCGAGGGGGGCTACTATGGCTACACCTTC. It is translated as CASSQDHVEGGYYGYTF.

CDR3 region: CASSYSIGQETQYF. DNA for the CDR3: TGTGCCAGCAGTTACTCGATCGGCCAAGAGACCCAGTACTTC. This chain uses TRBV6-5 with TRBJ2-5, with D hard to call. The CDR3 spans 14 residues. The V end was cut by 0 bases, the J end by 1 base, with 6 bases between. The germline V gene has CDR1 MNHEY and CDR2 SVGAGI.

The V and J genes are TRBV5-4 and TRBJ1-3, with D unclear. Germline-derived CDR1 and CDR2 are SGHNT and YYREEE (reference sequence). The V end lost 0 bases, the J end lost 0 bases, and 7 bases lay between the germline ends. This CDR3 is 15 amino acids long. The CDR3 spells CASSLDIYSGNTIYF. CDR3 nucleotides: TGTGCCAGCAGCTTGGACATTTACTCTGGAAACACCATATATTTT.

This sequence joins TRBV5-6 and TRBJ2-1; 13 bases align to TRBD2. Germline values: CDR1 SGHDT, CDR2 YYEEEE. The CDR3 is 16 amino acids. The V and J ends lost 0 bases and 10 bases, in that order; junction bases with no gene match: 7. CDR3: CASSLAAGLAGKEQFF. CDR3 in DNA: TGTGCCAGCAGCTTGGCCGCGGGACTAGCGGGGAAGGAGCAGTTCTTC.

This clone has just a few counts. The chain uses TRBV7-9 and TRBJ1-4; D possibly corresponds to TRBD1 (6 bases). Germline assignment: CDR1 SEHNR and CDR2 FQNEAQ (reference sequence). The CDR3 is 15 amino acids. Trimming shortened V by 0 bases and J by 8 bases, and 13 bases separated the two germline ends. CDR3 in DNA: TGTGCCAGCAGCTTAGCGAAAGGGGGTTGGGAAAAACTGTTTTTT. This gives the protein CASSLAKGGWEKLFF.

This chain uses TRBV19 with TRBJ1-2; 9 bases map to TRBD1. The CDR3 runs to 15 residues. Germline lookup yields CDR1 LNHDA and CDR2 SQIVND (reference sequence). The V and J ends lost 3 bases and 5 bases, in that order; junction bases with no gene match: 7. CDR3 loop: CASSIGGQGNYGYTF. DNA for the CDR3: TGTGCCAGTAGTATTGGGGGACAGGGCAATTATGGCTACACCTTC.

This chain uses TRBV13 with TRBJ2-1; possibly TRBD2 for D (6 bases). The CDR3 contains 17 residues. Germline CDR1 PRHDT, CDR2 FYEKMQ (reference sequence). The V gene lost 1 base and the J gene lost 0 bases, with 13 bases spanning the gap. This CDR3 reads CASSLDRRRDSYNEQFF. Here the CDR3 DNA reads TGTGCCAGCAGCTTAGATCGACGGAGGGACTCCTACAATGAGCAGTTCTTC. The complete variable domain, with remaining parts taken from reference TRBV13 and TRBJ2-1, reads AAGVIQSPRHLIKEKRETATLKCYPIPRHDTVYWYQQGPGQDPQFLISFYEKMQSDKGSIPDRFSAQQFSDYHSELNMSSLELGDSALYFCASSLDRRRDSYNEQFFGPGTRLTVL.

The chain couples TRBV21-1 to TRBJ1-2; TRBD1 reflects the table's D call only, with no check against the DNA. TRBV21-1 is a pseudogene locus. This CDR3 comprises 19 residues. The chain's CDR3 is CASSKELAGRDRSNYGYTF. The DNA for the CDR3 is TGTGCCAGCAGCAAAGAATTAGCAGGCCGAGACAGGTCTAACTATGGCTACACCTTC.

In nucleotides, the CDR3 is TGTGCCAGCAGTGAAGGAGGGGGCTATGGCTACACCTTC. It encodes CASSEGGGYGYTF. This rearrangement joins TRBV6-1 to TRBJ1-2; D may be TRBD1 (6 bases). The CDR3 runs 13 residues. From germline, CDR1 is MNHNS and CDR2 SASEGT. Trimming cost V 1 base and J 4 bases, with 7 bases left between them.

This clone was seen a few times. The chain employs TRBV18 and TRBJ2-5; 10 bases match TRBD1. V shed 2 bases, J shed 5 bases, and the junction held 5 bases outside the gene matches. CDR3 length equals 15 residues. Germline V gene data show CDR1 as KGHSH and CDR2 as LQKENI. As DNA, the CDR3 is TGTGCCAGCTCACCAACGACAGGGGGCGCTGAGACCCAGTACTTC. Protein: CASSPTTGGAETQYF. The full variable domain, with the rest looked up from reference TRBV18 and TRBJ2-5, is NAGVMQNPRHLVRRRGQEARLRCSPMKGHSHVYWYRQLPEEGLKFMVYLQKENIIDESGMPKERFSAEFPKEGPSILRIQQVVRGDSAAYFCASSPTTGGAETQYFGPGTRLLVL.

This chain links TRBV5-6 with TRBJ2-3; 11 bases fit TRBD2. The CDR3 is 16 amino acids. Germline CDR1 is SGHDT and CDR2 is YYEEEE. V dropped 1 base and J dropped 4; count of bases not matched to a gene: 5. The CDR3 nucleotides read TGTGCCAGCAGCTTGTCTACTAGCGGGAGTCCAGATACGCAGTATTTT. This gives the protein CASSLSTSGSPDTQYF. The variable domain in full, completed from reference TRBV5-6 and TRBJ2-3, reads DAGVTQSPTHLIKTRGQQVTLRCSPKSGHDTVSWYQQALGQGPQFIFQYYEEEERQRGNFPDRFSGHQFPNYSSELNVNALLLGDSALYLCASSLSTSGSPDTQYFGPGTRLTVL.

The rearrangement links TRBV5-1 to TRBJ1-1; D uncertain. This CDR3 is built from 15 residues. Germline V lookup: CDR1 SGHRS, CDR2 YFSETQ. Trimming took off 2 bases at V and 1 base at J, with 12 bases between the two ends. CDR3 sequence: CASSLSTWANTEAFF. Written as DNA, the CDR3 is TGCGCCAGCAGCTTAAGTACGTGGGCGAACACTGAAGCTTTCTTT.

The V call is TRBV6-5, the J call TRBJ2-1, with TRBD2 matching over 8 bases. The CDR3 has 14 residues. After removal of 8 bases from V and 7 bases from J, the junction contained 10 bases not matched to a gene. The germline CDR1 and CDR2 sequences are MNHEY and SVGAGI. The CDR3 DNA reads as TGTGCCAGCTTTGCTGGACTAGCAGAAAATGAGCAGTTCTTC. It yields the protein CASFAGLAENEQFF.

The chain joins TRBV5-4 to TRBJ1-1; 9 bases agree with TRBD1. CDR3 length equals 14 residues. Unmatched junction bases numbered 8, after V lost 6 bases and J lost 5 bases. In germline, CDR1 is SGHNT, CDR2 YYREEE (reference sequence). The CDR3 sequence: CASTKTGGKTEAFF. CDR3 sequence (DNA): TGTGCCAGCACCAAGACAGGGGGGAAGACTGAAGCTTTCTTT.

The gene calls are TRBV6-6 and TRBJ1-5; 10 bases agree with TRBD1. With 6 bases clipped from V and 7 bases from J, the junction kept 6 bases outside the gene matches. The CDR3 runs to 14 residues. CDR1 and CDR2 from the germline V gene are MNHNY and SVGAGI (reference sequence). The CDR3 loop is CASSPTGGGQPQHF. The CDR3 DNA follows: TGTGCCAGCAGCCCGACAGGGGGCGGGCAGCCCCAGCATTTT.

J is TRBJ1-2 and V is TRBV9, with D possibly TRBD1 on 6 matching bases. The CDR3 is made up of 14 amino acids. V shed 0 bases and J shed 6 bases, with 12 bases lying between them. The V gene's germline CDR1 is SGDLS and CDR2 YYNGEE. The CDR3 DNA is TGTGCCAGCAGCGTAGATTCGGGGGGCCATGGCTACACCTTC. Protein: CASSVDSGGHGYTF.

This chain uses TRBV4-1 with TRBJ2-4; either TRBD1 or TRBD2 may fit D (5 bases each). This CDR3 spans 17 amino acids. Germline CDR1 is MGHRA and CDR2 is YSYEKL. Trimming pared 0 bases from V and 9 bases from J, leaving 21 bases between. CDR3 sequence: CASSQERARGPLIIQYF. CDR3 nucleotide sequence: TGCGCCAGCAGCCAAGAAAGGGCTCGGGGACCCCTCATCATTCAGTACTTC.

The chain is built from TRBV15 and TRBJ1-2; TRBD1 aligns across 10 bases. The CDR3 spans 15 residues. After removal of 1 base from V and 4 bases from J, the junction contained 3 bases not matched to a gene. The V gene's germline CDR1 is LNHNV and CDR2 YYDKDF (reference sequence). CDR3 nucleotides: TGTGCCACCAGCAGAGGGACAGGGGGGATCTATGGCTACACCTTC. It specifies CATSRGTGGIYGYTF.

This sequence joins TRBV2 and TRBJ2-4; 7 nucleotides align to TRBD2. CDR3 length equals 14 residues. The V gene's germline CDR1 is SNHLY and CDR2 FYNNEI. V lost 8 bases and J lost 6; bases outside the gene matches: 10. As DNA, the CDR3 is TGTGCCAGCCGGGGGGTCGAGGGGTTAAACATTCAGTACTTC. This gives the protein CASRGVEGLNIQYF.

The chain joins TRBV11-3 to TRBJ2-1; either TRBD1 or TRBD2 may fit D (5 bases each). The CDR3 has 14 residues. Germline CDR1 is SGHNT and CDR2 is YENEEA. The V and J ends lost 3 bases and 9 bases respectively, with 15 bases between them. CDR3 nucleotide sequence: TGTGCCAGCAGCTTGGGGGACGTCGCGGGTGAGCAGTTCTTC. Translation gives CASSLGDVAGEQFF. Complete variable domain (other parts from reference TRBV11-3 and TRBJ2-1): EAGVVQSPRYKIIEKKQPVAFWCNPISGHNTLYWYLQNLGQGPELLIRYENEEAVDDSQLPKDRFSAERLKGVDSTLKIQPAELGDSAVYLCASSLGDVAGEQFFGPGTRLTVL.

The V call is TRBV2, the J call TRBJ1-6; D possibly corresponds to TRBD1 (5 bases). The CDR3 runs to 15 residues. The V gene's germline CDR1 is SNHLY and CDR2 FYNNEI. V shed 7 bases and J shed 9 bases, with 19 bases lying between them. CDR3 residues: CASKGGLGRGSPLHF. CDR3 bases: TGTGCCAGCAAGGGAGGGTTGGGAAGGGGTTCACCCCTCCACTTT.

This chain uses TRBV10-3 with TRBJ1-1, with no clear D. CDR1 and CDR2 from the germline V gene are ENHRY and SYGVKD. Trimming left V 3 bases short and J 5 bases short, with 13 bases between. The CDR3 sequence is 14 residues long. CDR3 sequence (DNA): TGTGCCATCAGTGAAATGAAGGGCTTAACTGAAGCTTTCTTT. Amino acid sequence: CAISEMKGLTEAFF.

This clone was recorded only once. The J gene is TRBJ2-4, the V gene TRBV5-1; TRBD1 matches at 9 bases. The CDR3 consists of 15 residues. Per the germline V gene, CDR1 is SGHRS and CDR2 is YFSETQ. V shed 3 bases and J 5 bases; nucleotides not matched to a gene: 6. The CDR3 DNA is TGCGCCAGCAGCTCCTTACAGGGGGCAGAAAACATTCAGTACTTC. Translated: CASSSLQGAENIQYF.

CDR3 DNA sequence: TGCGCCAGCAGCCAACAGGTCTCCTACGAGCAGTACTTC. Amino acid sequence: CASSQQVSYEQYF. The chain carries TRBV10-1 and TRBJ2-7; tentatively, D is TRBD1 (5 bases). The germline CDR1 and CDR2 sequences are WNHNN and SYGVQD (reference sequence). Trimming left V 6 bases short and J 0 bases short, with 9 bases between. There are 13 residues in the CDR3.

This chain joins TRBV5-6 and TRBJ1-6; possible D gene TRBD1, 5 bases. The CDR3 totals 14 residues. Deletions cut 3 bases from V and 5 bases from J, with 9 bases between. Germline CDR1 is SGHDT and CDR2 is YYEEEE. CDR3 in amino acids: CASSSGAHNSPLHF. DNA for the CDR3: TGTGCCAGCAGCTCTGGGGCCCATAATTCACCCCTCCACTTT.